A selection of T cell receptor beta chains follows, all from one sample in a study of blood T cells in healthy people across ages. Using its own MiXCR run on the 5' RACE reads, TCRdb lists one record per CDR3 protein. The table shows about 670,000 distinct CDR3 sequences, with roughly two fifths occurring only once. Sequencing used blood. These receptors all stem from an elderly man in good health. CDR3s include the opening cysteine and the closing phenylalanine or tryptophan. The D gene is left open where the match is weak. Some rows mark clone size as missing; the rest say once, few, many or name a class of expanded clone.

CDR3	DNA	size	D	V	J
CSVHRGLNYGYTF	TGCAGCGTCCACAGGGGGCTCAACTATGGCTACACCTTC	NA	TRBD1	TRBV29-1	TRBJ1-2
CASRAPGQNYNEQFF	TGTGCCAGCAGGGCCCCAGGACAGAATTACAATGAGCAGTTCTTC	NA	NA	TRBV25-1	TRBJ2-1
CASSYSSGGACEQFF	TGTGCCAGCAGCTACTCAAGCGGGGGGGCTTGTGAGCAGTTCTTC	few	TRBD2	TRBV7-2	TRBJ2-1
CATSVGTGGKDTQYF	TGTGCCACCAGTGTCGGGACAGGGGGCAAAGATACGCAGTATTTT	NA	TRBD1	TRBV24-1	TRBJ2-3
CATGVSNYGYTF	TGTGCCACCGGGGTTTCTAACTATGGCTACACCTTC	NA	NA	TRBV7-2	TRBJ1-2
CSARDVKSENTIYF	TGCAGTGCTAGAGATGTGAAAAGCGAAAACACCATATATTTT	NA	NA	TRBV20-1	TRBJ1-3
CASSAADRGYEQYF	TGTGCCAGCAGTGCCGCGGACAGGGGTTACGAGCAGTACTTC	few	TRBD1	TRBV6-1	TRBJ2-7
CSGPWGTGETQYF	TGCAGTGGACCCTGGGGAACTGGGGAGACCCAGTACTTC	NA	NA	TRBV20-1	TRBJ2-5
CAWSFGENTEAFF	TGTGCCTGGAGTTTCGGGGAGAACACTGAAGCTTTCTTT	NA	NA	TRBV30	TRBJ1-1
CASSFPGTRKYEQYF	TGTGCCAGCAGCTTTCCCGGGACCAGAAAGTACGAGCAGTACTTC	many	NA	TRBV7-2	TRBJ2-7
CSGRDRGHEGHTF	TGCAGCGGGCGGGACAGGGGGCATGAGGGCCACACCTTC	NA	TRBD1	TRBV29-1	TRBJ1-2
CASSSGDTEAFF	TGTGCCAGCAGTTCAGGGGACACTGAAGCTTTCTTT	NA	NA	TRBV6-5	TRBJ1-1
CASSLDGSTYEQYF	TGTGCCAGCAGCTTAGACGGCTCGACCTACGAGCAGTACTTC	NA	NA	TRBV7-2	TRBJ2-7
CASREPGAVREQYF	TGTGCCAGCAGGGAACCGGGGGCGGTCCGCGAGCAGTACTTC	once	NA	TRBV2	TRBJ2-7
CASSVGTSGSGEGQYF	TGTGCCAGCAGCGTTGGGACTAGCGGGAGCGGCGAGGGTCAGTACTTC	NA	TRBD2	TRBV9	TRBJ2-4
CASSFTGGSYNEQYF	TGTGCCAGCAGTTTTACAGGGGGCTCCTACAATGAGCAGTACTTC	NA	TRBD1	TRBV28	TRBJ2-7
CASSFRVTDTQYF	TGTGCCAGCAGCTTCCGGGTGACAGATACGCAGTATTTT	NA	NA	TRBV5-4	TRBJ2-3
CASSHGPGTSGGEQFF	TGCGCCAGCAGCCACGGCCCCGGGACTAGCGGGGGTGAGCAGTTCTTC	few	TRBD2	TRBV4-1	TRBJ2-1
CASSDRVTSLYEQYF	TGTGCCAGCAGTGACCGTGTGACTAGCCTCTACGAGCAGTACTTC	NA	TRBD2	TRBV7-3	TRBJ2-7
CASSKLAGGPYEQYF	TGTGCCAGCAGTAAACTAGCGGGAGGGCCCTACGAGCAGTACTTC	NA	TRBD2	TRBV28	TRBJ2-7